The clone carrying this TCR beta chain was counted only a few times. Repertoires were generated with immunoSEQ multiplex PCR, while TCRdb's copy carries only in-frame clones and drops some. The table shows about 140,000 clones, with over 75% occurring only once. The entry originates in a study of blood T cell repertoires in COVID-19. The CDR3 sequence is 14 residues long. The V gene lost 7 bases and the J gene lost 1 base, with 13 bases spanning the gap. The germline V gene has CDR1 LNHDA and CDR2 SQIVND (reference sequence). The chain couples TRBV19 to TRBJ1-1; no firm D call. Specimen: peripheral blood. This TCR derives from a human donor in a cohort sampled during active COVID-19. Written as DNA, the CDR3 is TGTGCCAGTACCATACGGTGGGCGAACACTGAAGCTTTCTTT. Translation: CASTIRWANTEAFF.